Described below is a single T cell receptor (beta chain) sequence and its context. The assay was immunoSEQ multiplex PCR, and TCRdb's table has in-frame clones only and misses some. The sample contains more than 65,000 clones, 90% to 95% of which appear only once. This sample was included in a study of T cell changes during pregnancy in multiple sclerosis. Germline V gene lookup returns CDR1 SQVTM and CDR2 ANQGSEA. The length of the CDR3 is 13 residues. V lost 6 bases, J lost 4 bases, and 5 bases stayed unmatched. This clonotype originated in a female donor with multiple sclerosis, enrolled in a pregnancy study. The chain has TRBV29-1 and TRBJ1-3, with TRBD1 matching over 8 bases. The specimen comprised peripheral blood, sampled in the second trimester of pregnancy. CDR3 DNA sequence: TGCAGCGTGGTCGGACAGGGAGGAAACACCATATATTTT. This codes for CSVVGQGGNTIYF.